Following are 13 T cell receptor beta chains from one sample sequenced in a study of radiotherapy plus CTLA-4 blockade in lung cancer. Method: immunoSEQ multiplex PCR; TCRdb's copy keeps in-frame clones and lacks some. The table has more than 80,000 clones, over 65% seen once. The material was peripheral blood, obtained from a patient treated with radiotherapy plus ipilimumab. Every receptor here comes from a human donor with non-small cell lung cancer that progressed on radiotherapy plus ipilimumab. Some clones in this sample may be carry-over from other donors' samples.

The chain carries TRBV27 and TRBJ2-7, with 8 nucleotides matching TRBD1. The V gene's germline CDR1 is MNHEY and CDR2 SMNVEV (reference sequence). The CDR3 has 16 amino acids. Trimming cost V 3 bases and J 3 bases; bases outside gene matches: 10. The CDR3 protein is CASSLALGQANYEQYF. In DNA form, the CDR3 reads TGTGCCAGCAGTTTGGCCCTGGGACAGGCCAACTACGAGCAGTACTTC.

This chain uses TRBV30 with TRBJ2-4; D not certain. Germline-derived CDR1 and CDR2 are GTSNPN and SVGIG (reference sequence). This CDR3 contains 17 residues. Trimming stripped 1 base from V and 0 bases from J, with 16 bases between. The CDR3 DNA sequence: TGTGCCTGGAGTGCATCCCGGACGGCGCTAGCCAAAAACATTCAGTACTTC. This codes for CAWSASRTALAKNIQYF. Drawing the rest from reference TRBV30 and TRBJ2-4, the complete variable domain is SQTIHQWPATLVQPVGSPLSLECTVEGTSNPNLYWYRQAAGRGLQLLFYSVGIGQISSEVPQNLSASRPQDRQFILSSKKLLLSDSGFYLCAWSASRTALAKNIQYFGAGTRLSVL.

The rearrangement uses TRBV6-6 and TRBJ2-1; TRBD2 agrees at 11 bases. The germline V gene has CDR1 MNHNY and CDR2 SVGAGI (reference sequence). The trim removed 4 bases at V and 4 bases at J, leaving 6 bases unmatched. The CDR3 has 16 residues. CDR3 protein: CASSWKLAGAYNEQFF. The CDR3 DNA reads TGTGCCAGCAGTTGGAAACTAGCGGGGGCGTACAATGAGCAGTTCTTC.

The CDR3 sequence is CASSPSGVYNSPLHF. CDR3 coding DNA: TGCGCCAGCAGCCCATCAGGGGTCTATAATTCACCCCTCCACTTT. V and J are TRBV5-1 and TRBJ1-6; the D gene is possibly TRBD1 (6 bases). The germline V gene has CDR1 SGHRS and CDR2 YFSETQ. This CDR3 spans 15 amino acids. The V end was cut by 4 bases, the J end by 3 bases, with 11 bases between.

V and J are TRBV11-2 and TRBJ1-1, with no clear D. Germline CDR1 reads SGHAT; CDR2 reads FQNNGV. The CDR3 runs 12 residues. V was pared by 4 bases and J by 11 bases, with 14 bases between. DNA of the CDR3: TGTGCCAGCAGCTACTTGACATCGGAGGCTTTCTTT. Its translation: CASSYLTSEAFF.

The CDR3 region is CASSVGGAPSSYEQYF. CDR3 nucleotide sequence: TGTGCCAGCAGCGTAGGGGGGGCCCCTTCCTCCTACGAGCAGTACTTC. This chain joins TRBV9 and TRBJ2-7; D tentatively reads TRBD1 or TRBD2 (6 bases each). V gave up 0 bases and J gave up 0 bases, with 13 bases separating them. The CDR3 runs 16 residues. Germline V gene data show CDR1 as SGDLS and CDR2 as YYNGEE.

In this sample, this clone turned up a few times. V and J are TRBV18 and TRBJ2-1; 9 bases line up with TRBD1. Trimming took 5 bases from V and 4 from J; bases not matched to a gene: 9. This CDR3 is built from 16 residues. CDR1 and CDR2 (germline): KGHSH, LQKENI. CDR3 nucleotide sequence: TGTGCCAGCTCAAAAAAAGACAGGGGGGATTACAATGAGCAGTTCTTC. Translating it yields CASSKKDRGDYNEQFF.

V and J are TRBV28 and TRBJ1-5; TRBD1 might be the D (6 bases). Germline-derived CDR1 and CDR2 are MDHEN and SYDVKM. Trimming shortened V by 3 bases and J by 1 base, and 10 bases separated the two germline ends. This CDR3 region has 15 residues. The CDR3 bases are TGTGCCAGCAGTTTTTGGCAGGGGAGCAATCAGCCCCAGCATTTT. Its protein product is CASSFWQGSNQPQHF.

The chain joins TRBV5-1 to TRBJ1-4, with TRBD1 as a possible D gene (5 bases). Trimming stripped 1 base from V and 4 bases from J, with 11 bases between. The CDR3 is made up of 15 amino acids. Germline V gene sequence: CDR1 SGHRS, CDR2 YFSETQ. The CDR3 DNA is TGCGCCAGCAGCTTGCCGCAGGGTCTTAATGAAAAACTGTTTTTT. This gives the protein CASSLPQGLNEKLFF.

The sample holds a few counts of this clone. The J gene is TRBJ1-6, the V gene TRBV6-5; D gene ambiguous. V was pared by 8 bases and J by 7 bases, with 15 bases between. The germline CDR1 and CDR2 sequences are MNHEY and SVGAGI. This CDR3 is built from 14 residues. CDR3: CASARASGNSPLHF. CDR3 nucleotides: TGTGCCAGCGCTCGAGCCAGTGGGAATTCACCCCTCCACTTT.

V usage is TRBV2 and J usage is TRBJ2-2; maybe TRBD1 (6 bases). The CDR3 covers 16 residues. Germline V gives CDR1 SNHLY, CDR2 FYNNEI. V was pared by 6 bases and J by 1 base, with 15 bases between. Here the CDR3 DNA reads TGTGCCAGCAGCGTGCAGGGGAATAAGAACACCGGGGAGCTGTTTTTT. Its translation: CASSVQGNKNTGELFF.

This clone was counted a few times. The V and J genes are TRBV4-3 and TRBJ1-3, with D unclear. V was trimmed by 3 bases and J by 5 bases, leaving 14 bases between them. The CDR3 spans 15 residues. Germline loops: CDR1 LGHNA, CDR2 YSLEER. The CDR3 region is CASSQATASRNTIYF. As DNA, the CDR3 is TGCGCCAGCAGCCAGGCAACAGCATCTAGAAACACCATATATTTT.

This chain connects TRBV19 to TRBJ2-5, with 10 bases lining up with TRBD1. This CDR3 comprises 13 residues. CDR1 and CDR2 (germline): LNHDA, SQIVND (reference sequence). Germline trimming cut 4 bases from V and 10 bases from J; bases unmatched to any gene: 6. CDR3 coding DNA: TGTGCCAGTAGTAAAGGACAGGGGGGGATCCAGTACTTC. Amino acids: CASSKGQGGIQYF.